This paragraph covers one TCR beta chain sequence. Libraries were prepared by immunoSEQ multiplex PCR; TCRdb keeps only in-frame clonotypes and omits some of them. The data contain fewer than 110,000 clones, approximately 90% of them singletons. The sample belongs to a study of control samples from healthy donors and cancer patients. Trimming left V 6 bases short and J 4 bases short, with 16 bases between. CDR1 MNHNY and CDR2 SVGAGI come from the germline V gene (reference sequence). The CDR3 is made up of 14 amino acids. The sequence was collected from a man in his 60s with lung cancer. The chain is built from TRBV6-6 and TRBJ2-7; unclear D gene. The source material was PBMCs. The CDR3 DNA follows: TGTGCCAGCAGCCTAGGTCCTTCGCGGTACGAGCAGTACTTC. Translating gives CASSLGPSRYEQYF.